These T cell receptor beta chains were read from a single sample in a study of T cells in Graves' hyperthyroidism and ophthalmopathy. TCRdb reprocessed the multiplex PCR reads via MiXCR and lists one record per CDR3 protein. The sample contains roughly 380,000 distinct CDR3 sequences, roughly 13% of which appear only once. The specimen was blood. These receptors all stem from a woman in her late teens or twenties with Graves' hyperthyroidism. Both conserved end residues are part of each CDR3. The D gene is left open where the match is weak. Where a row states a size, it is once, few, many or the class of an expanded clone; other rows omit it.

clone size	V gene	D gene	J gene	CDR3 DNA	CDR3 protein
.	TRBV27	.	TRBJ1-1	TGTGCCAGCAGGGAGGACAAAGGGGGGAACACTGAAGCTTTCTTT	CASREDKGGNTEAFF
few	TRBV5-6	TRBD1	TRBJ1-2	TGTGCCAGCAGCGCGACAGGGGCAGACTATGGCTACACCTTC	CASSATGADYGYTF
many	TRBV29-1	.	TRBJ1-2	TGCAGCGTTGAGGGGGACACCTATGGCTACACCTTC	CSVEGDTYGYTF
.	TRBV6-1	TRBD2	TRBJ2-1	TGTGCCAGCAGTTTGGGACTAGAGAGGGATGAGCAGTTCTTC	CASSLGLERDEQFF
many	TRBV6-1	.	TRBJ1-4	TGTGCCAGCAGTCTCGGAGACAGGCCCGGCGTTGAAAAACTGTTTTTT	CASSLGDRPGVEKLFF
many	TRBV6-5	TRBD1	TRBJ1-1	TGTGCCAGCAGTTCCAATACAGGGGGGGCTTTCTTT	CASSSNTGGAFF
many	TRBV12-3/TRBV12-4	.	TRBJ2-2	TGTGCCAGCAGTTTTACACCGCAAAACACCGGGGAGCTGTTTTTT	CASSFTPQNTGELFF
.	TRBV27	.	TRBJ1-2	TGTGCCAGCAGTCATGGTGGGCTCAACCCGTCCGGCTACACCTTC	CASSHGGLNPSGYTF
.	TRBV24-1	.	TRBJ2-2	TGTGCCACCAGTGGACCCCGGACGGGCGGGGAGCTGTTTTTT	CATSGPRTGGELFF
many	TRBV7-2	TRBD2	TRBJ2-1	TGTGCCAGCAGCTTAGTGGGGCTAGCGGAATATTACAATGAGCAGTTCTTC	CASSLVGLAEYYNEQFF
.	TRBV3-1	TRBD1	TRBJ2-4	TGTGCCAGCAGGGGCGGACAGGGGAACATTCAGTACTTC	CASRGGQGNIQYF
many	TRBV28	.	TRBJ1-2	TGTGCCAGCAGTTTACGAGGGGATGGCTACACCTTC	CASSLRGDGYTF
.	TRBV10-3	.	TRBJ2-7	TGTGCCATCAGGACAGACCTAGACTACGAGCAGTACTTC	CAIRTDLDYEQYF
many	TRBV24-1	.	TRBJ2-2	TGTGCCACCAGCGGACTTCGGGGCACCGGGGAGCTGTTTTTT	CATSGLRGTGELFF
.	TRBV20-1	.	TRBJ2-2	TGCAGTGCTACGCGTGAGACCGGGGAGCTGTTTTTT	CSATRETGELFF
.	TRBV9	.	TRBJ1-4	TGTGCCAGCAGCGGGGGCGCTTCTAATGAAAAACTGTTTTTT	CASSGGASNEKLFF
few	TRBV29-1	.	TRBJ1-5	TGCAGCGTGACGGGGGGTAGCAATCAGCCCCAGCATTTT	CSVTGGSNQPQHF
many	TRBV12-3/TRBV12-4	.	TRBJ1-1	TGTGCCAGCAGTTTATTTATGGTTCAAGCTTTCTTT	CASSLFMVQAFF
medium-sized	TRBV2	TRBD1	TRBJ1-1	TGTGCCAGCAGGGGACAGACGAACACTGAAGCTTTCTTT	CASRGQTNTEAFF
many	TRBV9	.	TRBJ2-1	TGTGCCAGCAGCCCCCTAGGCAACTACAATGAGCAGTTCTTC	CASSPLGNYNEQFF
many	TRBV7-2	.	TRBJ1-5	TGTGCCAGCAGCCCAGGGGTTATAAGCAATCAGCCCCAGCATTTT	CASSPGVISNQPQHF
.	TRBV3-1	TRBD2	TRBJ2-5	TGTGCCAGCAGCCAGGTGAGCGGGAGGCACCAAGAGACCCAGTACTTC	CASSQVSGRHQETQYF
many	TRBV3-1	.	TRBJ2-7	TGTGCCAGCAGCCCGGAGAGGGGCTACGAGCAGTACTTC	CASSPERGYEQYF
many	TRBV30	TRBD1	TRBJ2-7	TGTGCCTTTGGACAGGGCCTCGAGCAGTACTTC	CAFGQGLEQYF
.	TRBV5-6	TRBD2	TRBJ2-2	TGTGCCAGCAGCCCTAGCGGGGCGAACACCGGGGAGCTGTTTTTT	CASSPSGANTGELFF
many	TRBV28	.	TRBJ1-2	TGTGCCAGCAGTAGTGCAGGGATCTATGGCTACACCTTC	CASSSAGIYGYTF